A selection of T cell receptor beta chains follows, all from one sample in a study of PD-L1 blockade in urothelial cancer. Sequencing used immunoSEQ multiplex PCR; TCRdb keeps in-frame clones, though not all of them. Of 100,000 to 150,000 clones in the sample, around 86% were seen once. This sample comprised PBMCs, obtained around atezolizumab (anti-PD-L1) treatment. The receptors stem from a man between 50 and 59 years old with urothelial cancer. The CDR3 runs from the conserved cysteine through the conserved F or W. D genes are given only for firm matches. Only part of the rows carry a size: once, few, many, or a class if the clone is expanded.

>TRBJ1-5|NA|NA|TRBV19
CASSIANNQPQHF
TGTGCCAGTAGTATAGCCAACAATCAGCCCCAGCATTTT
>TRBJ1-3|NA|TRBD1|TRBV6-1
CASIRTGGGNTIYF
TGTGCCAGCATTAGGACAGGGGGCGGAAACACCATATATTTT
>TRBJ2-7|NA|NA|TRBV7-9
CASSSGAVYEQYF
TGTGCCAGCAGCAGCGGCGCGGTCTACGAGCAGTACTTC
>TRBJ2-5|NA|NA|TRBV7-7
CASSLGRTWEATQYF
TGTGCTAGCAGCTTGGGGAGAACGTGGGAGGCGACCCAGTACTTC
>TRBJ2-3|NA|TRBD2|TRBV7-6
CASSPGGLALDTQYF
TGTGCCAGCAGCCCGGGGGGACTAGCTCTGGATACGCAGTATTTT
>TRBJ1-1|NA|NA|TRBV7-2
CASRMTGGYTEAFF
TGTGCCAGCAGGATGACTGGGGGGTACACTGAAGCTTTCTTT
>TRBJ2-2|once|NA|TRBV7-3
CASSATWADGELFF
TGTGCCAGCAGCGCCACCTGGGCAGACGGGGAGCTGTTTTTT
>TRBJ2-2|once|NA|TRBV7-6
CASSLRAGDGELFF
TGTGCCAGCAGCTTACGGGCAGGGGACGGGGAGCTGTTTTTT
>TRBJ2-6|once|NA|TRBV30
CAWSRGSGANVLTF
TGTGCCTGGAGTAGGGGGTCTGGGGCCAACGTCCTGACTTTC
>TRBJ2-1|NA|NA|TRBV5-6
CASSSKGWQVETNEQFF
TGTGCCAGCAGCTCAAAGGGGTGGCAGGTTGAGACCAATGAGCAGTTCTTC
>TRBJ2-7|NA|NA|TRBV4-2
CASSQDGRDGDEQYF
TGTGCCAGCAGCCAAGATGGGCGGGACGGGGACGAGCAGTACTTC
>TRBJ1-5|NA|TRBD1|TRBV6-1
CGLGGAGQPQHF
TGTGGGTTAGGGGGCGCAGGGCAGCCCCAGCATTTT
>TRBJ1-1|NA|NA|TRBV5-8
CASSLWGDDAFF
TGTGCCAGCAGCTTGTGGGGGGACGACGCTTTCTTT
>TRBJ1-6|NA|NA|TRBV21-1
CASTTIRGQRPGGLALHF
TGTGCCAGCACTACGATTCGGGGTCAGAGGCCGGGAGGTTTAGCCCTCCACTTT
>TRBJ2-7|NA|TRBD1|TRBV28
CASRHGTGFYEQYF
TGTGCCAGCAGGCACGGGACAGGGTTCTACGAGCAGTACTTC
>TRBJ2-5|few|TRBD1|TRBV9
CASSVGLGQGQETQYF
TGTGCCAGCAGCGTAGGTCTGGGACAGGGCCAAGAGACCCAGTACTTC
>TRBJ2-7|NA|TRBD2|TRBV27
CASSLAGLAGAGEQYF
TGTGCCAGCAGTTTAGCGGGGCTAGCGGGAGCTGGCGAGCAGTACTTC
>TRBJ2-7|NA|NA|TRBV7-2
CASSFASSYEQYF
TGTGCCAGCAGCTTTGCTAGCTCCTACGAGCAGTACTTC
>TRBJ2-2|NA|NA|TRBV6-5
CASSYKLATGELFF
TGTGCCAGCAGTTACAAACTAGCAACCGGGGAGCTGTTTTTT
>TRBJ2-1|NA|NA|TRBV20-1
CSASKFGEQFF
TGCAGTGCTAGTAAATTCGGGGAGCAGTTCTTC
>TRBJ1-1|NA|TRBD1|TRBV28
CASRKSGQGRTEAFF
TGTGCCAGCAGAAAGTCGGGACAGGGGAGGACTGAAGCTTTCTTT
>TRBJ2-1|NA|NA|TRBV13
CASSLSGTEQFF
TGTGCCAGCAGCTTAAGCGGCACTGAGCAGTTCTTC
>TRBJ2-2|NA|NA|TRBV27
CASSLQGQGTGELFF
TGTGCCAGCAGTTTACAGGGCCAGGGGACCGGGGAGCTGTTTTTT
>TRBJ2-5|few|TRBD2|TRBV19
CASRGGGRETQYF
TGTGCTTCCCGGGGGGGAGGGCGGGAGACCCAGTACTTC
>TRBJ1-1|NA|TRBD1|TRBV11-3
CASSPGQGFEAFF
TGTGCCAGCAGCCCGGGACAGGGCTTTGAAGCTTTCTTT
>TRBJ1-3|NA|NA|TRBV14
CASSQLNSGNTIYF
TGTGCCAGCAGCCAATTAAACTCTGGAAACACCATATATTTT